This paragraph reports one T cell receptor beta chain. Sequencing was performed with immunoSEQ multiplex PCR; in TCRdb, only in-frame clones are kept and a portion is missing. This sample has fewer than 300,000 clones, with about nine tenths found just once. This CDR3 has 14 residues. Germline-derived CDR1 and CDR2 are SEHNR and FQNEAQ (reference sequence). Trimming removed 6 bases at V and 2 bases at J, with 12 bases between. This sample was included in a study of blood T cell repertoires in COVID-19. This chain joins TRBV7-9 and TRBJ2-3; D is uncertain. The source is a woman between 45 and 60 years old with COVID-19, enrolled during active disease. The sequencing input was peripheral blood. The CDR3 is CASSPSRTTDTQYF. DNA of the CDR3: TGTGCCAGCAGTCCGTCGCGAACCACAGATACGCAGTATTTT.